Listed here are 12 T cell receptor beta chains from one sample, sequenced in a study of cytomegalovirus exposure and HLA in healthy donors. Primers: 60 Vbeta forward and 13 Jbeta reverse. The data were produced by immunoSEQ multiplex PCR, yet TCRdb's version contains in-frame clones alone and is incomplete. The data hold 150,000 to 200,000 clones, with 70% to 85% observed a single time. Sequenced input: PBMCs. Receptors originate from a woman aged 40 to 50 in good health and CMV-seronegative.

CDR3 coding DNA: TGTGCCAGCAGCAGACTTGGGGGGGATTCACCCCTCCACTTT. This sequence encodes CASSRLGGDSPLHF. This chain uses TRBV7-6 with TRBJ1-6; possibly TRBD1 for D (5 bases). The CDR3 runs to 14 residues. Trimming left V 5 bases short and J 8 bases short, with 13 bases between. Germline V lookup: CDR1 SGHVS, CDR2 FNYEAQ.

The chain couples TRBV11-2 to TRBJ2-3; 8 bases align to TRBD2. V shed 2 bases and J 2 bases; nucleotides not matched to a gene: 12. Per the germline V gene, CDR1 is SGHAT and CDR2 is FQNNGV. This CDR3 comprises 18 residues. CDR3 coding DNA: TGTGCCAGCAGCTTACGACTTAGCGGGGAAAGCAACACAGATACGCAGTATTTT. Its protein is CASSLRLSGESNTDTQYF.

The rearrangement uses TRBV12-5 and TRBJ1-6; 7 bases match TRBD1. CDR1 is LGHNT and CDR2 is FRNRAP in the germline V gene. This CDR3 is built from 15 residues. The V gene end was trimmed by 0 bases and the J gene end by 10 bases; junction bases not matched to a gene: 6. The chain's CDR3 is CASGLVRGPASPLHF. CDR3 coding DNA: TGTGCTAGTGGTTTGGTAAGGGGGCCGGCGTCACCCCTCCACTTT. The full variable domain, in which reference TRBV12-5 and TRBJ1-6 provide the parts outside the CDR3, is DARVTQTPRHKVTEMGQEVTMRCQPILGHNTVFWYRQTMMQGLELLAYFRNRAPLDDSGMPKDRFSAEMPDATLATLKIQPSEPRDSAVYFCASGLVRGPASPLHFGNGTRLTVT.

The V and J genes are TRBV29-1 and TRBJ2-3, with 9 bases lining up with TRBD1. The ends lost 4 bases at V and 8 bases at J; junction bases unmatched: 19. Germline CDR1 is SQVTM and CDR2 is ANQGSEA. CDR3 length equals 17 residues. The CDR3 DNA is TGCAGCGTTGTCTCGCCCGGGACAGGGTCACGGAAGAGTACGCAGTATTTT. Translating gives CSVVSPGTGSRKSTQYF.

This chain joins TRBV5-1 and TRBJ2-3, with 7 bases identical to TRBD2. Looked up from germline, CDR1 is SGHRS and CDR2 is YFSETQ. The junction had 3 bases not matched to a gene; V was cut back by 1 base and J by 4 bases. The CDR3 length is 14 residues. Written as DNA, the CDR3 is TGCGCCAGCAGCTTGCTGGCGGGAGCAGATACGCAGTATTTT. Translated: CASSLLAGADTQYF.

V is TRBV5-1 and J is TRBJ2-7; 9 positions match TRBD1. J was trimmed by 3 bases and V by 6 bases; bases with no gene match: 16. CDR3 size: 17 residues. Germline loops: CDR1 SGHRS, CDR2 YFSETQ. The CDR3 nucleotides are TGCGCCAGCAATACCGGGACAGGGCGCGCGCCTATCTACGAGCAGTACTTC. This sequence encodes CASNTGTGRAPIYEQYF.

The genes are TRBV7-9 and TRBJ1-1; weak D call: TRBD1 (5 bases). Trimming removed 1 base at V and 6 bases at J, with 9 bases between. CDR1 SEHNR and CDR2 FQNEAQ come from the germline V gene (reference sequence). This CDR3 region has 13 residues. The CDR3 nucleotides read TGTGCCAGCAGCTTAGTGCAGGGATCTGAAGCTTTCTTT. It codes for CASSLVQGSEAFF.

The genes are TRBV5-1 and TRBJ2-1; 8 bases agree with TRBD2. CDR1 is SGHRS, CDR2 YFSETQ, per germline. This CDR3 is 12 amino acids long. V shed 5 bases and J 8 bases; nucleotides not matched to a gene: 3. The CDR3 loop reads CASRASGYEQFF. The CDR3 nucleotides are TGCGCCAGCAGGGCTAGCGGGTATGAGCAGTTCTTC. The whole variable domain, remainder taken from reference TRBV5-1 and TRBJ2-1, is KAGVTQTPRYLIKTRGQQVTLSCSPISGHRSVSWYQQTPGQGLQFLFEYFSETQRNKGNFPGRFSGRQFSNSRSEMNVSTLELGDSALYLCASRASGYEQFFGPGTRLTVL.

The count of this clone is one. The chain carries TRBV7-2 and TRBJ2-7; perhaps TRBD1 as D (7 bases). Germline values: CDR1 SGHTA, CDR2 FQGNSA. CDR3 length equals 13 residues. The V end was cut by 8 bases, the J end by 4 bases, with 15 bases between. CDR3 residues: CASADRAGYEQYF. CDR3 in DNA: TGTGCCAGCGCCGACAGGGCGGGGTACGAGCAGTACTTC.

V and J are TRBV6-1 and TRBJ1-3; D remains ambiguous. This CDR3 comprises 15 residues. Germline CDR1 reads MNHNS; CDR2 reads SASEGT. The V gene lost 3 bases and the J gene lost 2 bases, with 11 bases spanning the gap. This CDR3 is CASSEVGLPGNTIYF. The CDR3 DNA follows: TGTGCCAGCAGTGAGGTAGGACTGCCTGGAAACACCATATATTTT.

The J gene is TRBJ2-2, the V gene TRBV4-3; the match to TRBD2 covers 7 bases. There are 14 residues in the CDR3. The trim removed 6 bases at V and 7 bases at J, leaving 8 bases unmatched. Per the germline V gene, CDR1 is LGHNA and CDR2 is YSLEER. The CDR3 spells CASRASGNGGELFF. As DNA, the CDR3 is TGCGCCAGCAGAGCGAGCGGGAACGGCGGGGAGCTGTTTTTT.

This chain connects TRBV6-6 to TRBJ1-2; 12 bases map to TRBD1. The CDR3 runs 14 residues. Germline trimming cut 8 bases from V and 10 bases from J; bases unmatched to any gene: 11. Per the germline V gene, CDR1 is MNHNY and CDR2 is SVGAGI (reference sequence). This CDR3 reads CASGTGGDLEDYTF. The CDR3 DNA sequence: TGTGCCAGCGGGACAGGGGGCGACCTAGAGGACTACACCTTC.